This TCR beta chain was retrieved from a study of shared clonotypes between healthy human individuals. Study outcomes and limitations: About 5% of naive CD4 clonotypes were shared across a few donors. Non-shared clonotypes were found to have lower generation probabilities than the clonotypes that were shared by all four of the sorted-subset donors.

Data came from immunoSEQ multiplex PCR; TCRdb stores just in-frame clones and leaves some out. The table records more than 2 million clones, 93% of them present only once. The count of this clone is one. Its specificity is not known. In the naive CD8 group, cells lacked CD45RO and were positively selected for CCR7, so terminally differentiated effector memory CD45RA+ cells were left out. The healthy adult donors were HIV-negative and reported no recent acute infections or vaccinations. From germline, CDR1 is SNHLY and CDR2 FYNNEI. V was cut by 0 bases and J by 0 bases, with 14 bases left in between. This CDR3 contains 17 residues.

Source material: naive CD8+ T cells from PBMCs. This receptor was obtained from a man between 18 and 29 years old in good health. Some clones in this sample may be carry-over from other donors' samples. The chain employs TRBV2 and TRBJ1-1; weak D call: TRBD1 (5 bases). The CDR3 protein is CASSEAFEGLLNTEAFF. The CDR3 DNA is TGTGCCAGCAGTGAAGCTTTTGAGGGGTTGCTGAACACTGAAGCTTTCTTT.